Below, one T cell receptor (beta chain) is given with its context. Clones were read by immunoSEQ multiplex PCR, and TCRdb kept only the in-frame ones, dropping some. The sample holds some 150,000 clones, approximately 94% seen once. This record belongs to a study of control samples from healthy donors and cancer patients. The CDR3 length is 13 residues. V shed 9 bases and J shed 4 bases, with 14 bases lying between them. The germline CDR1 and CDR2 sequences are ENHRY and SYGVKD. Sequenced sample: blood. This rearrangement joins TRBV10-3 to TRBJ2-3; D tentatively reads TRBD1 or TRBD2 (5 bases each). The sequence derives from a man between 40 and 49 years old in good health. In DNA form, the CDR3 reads TGTGCCATGTCCGAGCAGGGACCAGATACGCAGTATTTT. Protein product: CAMSEQGPDTQYF.